The present T cell receptor (beta chain) was sequenced within a study of blood T cells in healthy people across ages. This clonotype has a count of ten or more. Its specificity is unknown. Whole-study findings and limits: Age advanced and TCR beta diversity per million T cells fell, roughly linearly. The long-lived group displayed more naive CD4+ cells, plus higher diversity, than the aged donors did. The study found TCR beta diversity correlated strongly with naive T cell percentage.

With a J-beta primer mix and a sample-barcoded 5' primer, a second PCR ran about 7 to 12 cycles. TCRdb reprocessed the 5' RACE reads with MiXCR, giving one entry per CDR3 protein. The sample includes about 590,000 distinct CDR3 sequences, approximately 30% of them seen just once. Sample donors were healthy Caucasian individuals that came from Russia, aged 6 to 90. Germline V gene data show CDR1 as MNHNY and CDR2 as SVGAGI (reference sequence). The CDR3 runs to 14 residues. Deletions cut 10 bases from V and 0 bases from J, with 10 bases between. Input material: blood. The chain is built from TRBV6-6 and TRBJ1-6; D gene unclear. This receptor was identified in a woman of 80 years or more in good health. CDR3 sequence (DNA): TGTGCCACCCGGATAAGCTCCTATAATTCACCCCTCCACTTT. This codes for CATRISSYNSPLHF.